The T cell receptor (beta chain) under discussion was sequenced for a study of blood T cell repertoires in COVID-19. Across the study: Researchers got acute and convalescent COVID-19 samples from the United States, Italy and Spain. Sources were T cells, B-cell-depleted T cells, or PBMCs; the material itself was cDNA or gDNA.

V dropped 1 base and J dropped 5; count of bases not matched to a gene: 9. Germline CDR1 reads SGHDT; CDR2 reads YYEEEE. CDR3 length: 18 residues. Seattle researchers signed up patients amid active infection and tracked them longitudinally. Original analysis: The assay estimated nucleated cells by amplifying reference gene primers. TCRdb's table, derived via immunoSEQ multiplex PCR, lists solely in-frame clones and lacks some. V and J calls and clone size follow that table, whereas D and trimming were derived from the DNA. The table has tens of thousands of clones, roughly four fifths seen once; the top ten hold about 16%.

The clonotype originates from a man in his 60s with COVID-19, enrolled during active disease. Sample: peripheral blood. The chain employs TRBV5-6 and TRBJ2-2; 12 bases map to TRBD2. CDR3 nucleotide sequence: TGTGCCAGCAGCTTGTGGCTAGCGGGAGGGCCTGAAACCGGGGAGCTGTTTTTT. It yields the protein CASSLWLAGGPETGELFF. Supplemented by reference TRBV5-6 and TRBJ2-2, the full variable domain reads DAGVTQSPTHLIKTRGQQVTLRCSPKSGHDTVSWYQQALGQGPQFIFQYYEEEERQRGNFPDRFSGHQFPNYSSELNVNALLLGDSALYLCASSLWLAGGPETGELFFGEGSRLTVL.